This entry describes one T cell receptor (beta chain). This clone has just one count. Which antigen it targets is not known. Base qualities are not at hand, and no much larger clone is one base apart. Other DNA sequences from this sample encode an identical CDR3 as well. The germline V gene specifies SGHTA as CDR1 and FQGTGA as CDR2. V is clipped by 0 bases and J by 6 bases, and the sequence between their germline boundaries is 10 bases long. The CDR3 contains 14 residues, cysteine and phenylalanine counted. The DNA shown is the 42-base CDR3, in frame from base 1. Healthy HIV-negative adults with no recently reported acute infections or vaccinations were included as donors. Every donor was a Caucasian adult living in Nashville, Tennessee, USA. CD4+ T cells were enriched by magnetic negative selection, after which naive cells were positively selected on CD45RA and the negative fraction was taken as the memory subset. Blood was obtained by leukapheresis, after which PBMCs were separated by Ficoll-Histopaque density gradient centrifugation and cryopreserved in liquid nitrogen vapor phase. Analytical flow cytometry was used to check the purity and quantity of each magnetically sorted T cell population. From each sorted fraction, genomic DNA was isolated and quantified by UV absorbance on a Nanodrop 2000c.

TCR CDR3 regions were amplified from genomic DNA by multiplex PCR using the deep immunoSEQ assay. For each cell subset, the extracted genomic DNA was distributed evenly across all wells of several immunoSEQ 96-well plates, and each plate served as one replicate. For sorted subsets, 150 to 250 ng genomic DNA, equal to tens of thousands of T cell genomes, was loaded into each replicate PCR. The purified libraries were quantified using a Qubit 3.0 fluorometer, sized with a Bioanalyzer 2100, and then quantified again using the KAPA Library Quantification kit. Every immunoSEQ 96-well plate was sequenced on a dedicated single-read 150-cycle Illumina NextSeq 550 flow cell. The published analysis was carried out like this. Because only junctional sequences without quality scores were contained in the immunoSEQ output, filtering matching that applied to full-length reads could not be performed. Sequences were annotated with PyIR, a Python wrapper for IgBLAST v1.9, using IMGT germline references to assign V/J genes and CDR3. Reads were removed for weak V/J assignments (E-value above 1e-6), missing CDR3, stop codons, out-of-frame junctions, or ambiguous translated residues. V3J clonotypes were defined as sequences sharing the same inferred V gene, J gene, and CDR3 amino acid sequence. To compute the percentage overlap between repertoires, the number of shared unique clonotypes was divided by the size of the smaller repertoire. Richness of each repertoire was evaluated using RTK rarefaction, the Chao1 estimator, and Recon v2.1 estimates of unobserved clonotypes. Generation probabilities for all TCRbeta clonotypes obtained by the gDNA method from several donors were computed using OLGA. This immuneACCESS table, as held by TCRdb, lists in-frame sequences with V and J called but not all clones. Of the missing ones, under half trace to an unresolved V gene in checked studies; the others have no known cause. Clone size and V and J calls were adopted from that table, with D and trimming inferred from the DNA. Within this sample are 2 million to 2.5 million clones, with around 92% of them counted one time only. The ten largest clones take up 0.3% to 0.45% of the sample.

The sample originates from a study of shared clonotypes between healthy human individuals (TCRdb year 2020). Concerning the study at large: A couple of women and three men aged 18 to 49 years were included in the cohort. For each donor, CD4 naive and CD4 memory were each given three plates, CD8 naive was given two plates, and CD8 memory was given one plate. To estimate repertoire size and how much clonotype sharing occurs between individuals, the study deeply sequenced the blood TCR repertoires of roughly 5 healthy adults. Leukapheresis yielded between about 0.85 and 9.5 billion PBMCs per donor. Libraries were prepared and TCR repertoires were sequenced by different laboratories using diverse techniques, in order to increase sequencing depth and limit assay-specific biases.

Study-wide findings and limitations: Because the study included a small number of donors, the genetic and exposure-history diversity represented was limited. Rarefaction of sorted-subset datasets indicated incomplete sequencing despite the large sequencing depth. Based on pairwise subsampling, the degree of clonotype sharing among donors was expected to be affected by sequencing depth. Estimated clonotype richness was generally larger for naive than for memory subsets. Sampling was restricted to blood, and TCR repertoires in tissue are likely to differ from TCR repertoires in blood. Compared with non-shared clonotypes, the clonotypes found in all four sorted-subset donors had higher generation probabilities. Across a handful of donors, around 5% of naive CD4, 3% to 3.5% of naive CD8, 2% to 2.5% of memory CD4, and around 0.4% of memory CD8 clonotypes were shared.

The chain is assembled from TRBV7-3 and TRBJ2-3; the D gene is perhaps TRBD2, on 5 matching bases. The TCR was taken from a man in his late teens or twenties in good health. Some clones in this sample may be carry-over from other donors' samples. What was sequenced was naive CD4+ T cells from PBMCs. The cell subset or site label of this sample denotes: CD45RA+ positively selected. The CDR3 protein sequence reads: CASSLTGGVDTQYF. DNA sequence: TGTGCCAGCAGCTTAACCGGAGGTGTGGATACGCAGTATTTT. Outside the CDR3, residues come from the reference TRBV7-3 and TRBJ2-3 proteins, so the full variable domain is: GAGVSQTPSNKVTEKGKYVELRCDPISGHTALYWYRQSLGQGPEFLIYFQGTGAADDSGLPNDRFFAVRPEGSVSTLKIQRTERGDSAVYLCASSLTGGVDTQYFGPGTRLTVL.